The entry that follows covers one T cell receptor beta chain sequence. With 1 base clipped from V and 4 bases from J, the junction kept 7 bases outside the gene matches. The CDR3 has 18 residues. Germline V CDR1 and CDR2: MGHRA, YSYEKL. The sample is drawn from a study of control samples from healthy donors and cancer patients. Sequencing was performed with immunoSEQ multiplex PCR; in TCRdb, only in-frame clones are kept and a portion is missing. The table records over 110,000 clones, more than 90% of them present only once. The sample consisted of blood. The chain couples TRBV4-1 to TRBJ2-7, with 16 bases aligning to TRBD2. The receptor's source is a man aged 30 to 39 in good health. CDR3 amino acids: CASSQGGTSGRAAYEQYF. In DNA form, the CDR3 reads TGCGCCAGCAGCCAAGGGGGGACTAGCGGGAGGGCCGCGTACGAGCAGTACTTC.